The TCR beta chain under discussion was sequenced for a study of shared clonotypes between healthy human individuals. Regarding this clone: Its antigen is not known.

Findings and caveats of the study: Depth of sequencing was expected to influence donor clonotype sharing.

This CDR3 contains 17 residues. Deletions cut 5 bases from V and 0 bases from J, with 20 bases between. The germline V gene has CDR1 SQVTM and CDR2 ANQGSEA. At deep level, the assay was performed. Sorted subsets were amplified in replicate PCRs using 200 to 250 ng DNA, 32,000 or so T cell genomes. The data were produced by immunoSEQ multiplex PCR, yet TCRdb's version contains in-frame clones alone and is incomplete. The table has 400,000 to 600,000 clones, 95% to 97% seen once. This receptor was obtained from a woman aged 25 to 45 in good health. The V call is TRBV29-1, the J call TRBJ1-5; D possibly corresponds to TRBD1 (6 bases). Sample: naive CD4+ T cells sorted from blood. Stated subset: CD45RA+ positively selected. In DNA form, the CDR3 reads TGCAGCGTTAGTCAGGGGAGCAACCACTATAGCAATCAGCCCCAGCATTTT. It specifies CSVSQGSNHYSNQPQHF.